The 5 T cell receptor beta chains reported below all come from one sample, sequenced in a study of cytomegalovirus exposure and HLA in healthy donors. It was with 60 Vbeta and 13 Jbeta primers that the PCR ran. Using immunoSEQ multiplex PCR, the repertoire was profiled, and TCRdb retains in-frame clones only, with some absent. The repertoire has more than 100,000 clones, 65% to 80% of them found once; the top ten carry around 1.5%. Material for sequencing was PBMCs. Every receptor here comes from a woman aged 18-35 years in good health and CMV-seronegative.

This chain links TRBV7-8 with TRBJ1-5; 7 bases map to TRBD1. V lost 5 bases and J lost 7; bases outside the gene matches: 8. Germline lookup yields CDR1 SGHVS and CDR2 FQNEAQ. The CDR3 runs to 14 residues. The CDR3: CASSTRTGGQPQHF. The CDR3 DNA follows: TGTGCCAGCAGCACTCGGACAGGCGGCCAGCCCCAGCATTTT.

The chain combines TRBV18 with TRBJ2-1; 9 bases fit TRBD2. The length of the CDR3 is 15 residues. The V gene end was trimmed by 11 bases and the J gene end by 6 bases; junction bases not matched to a gene: 14. Germline V lookup: CDR1 KGHSH, CDR2 LQKENI. In DNA form, the CDR3 reads TGTGCCGGGCGGGAGGGCCGGGAACGCTTCAATGAGCAGTTCTTC. Translating it yields CAGREGRERFNEQFF.

The gene calls are TRBV5-1 and TRBJ2-7; 7 bases align to TRBD2. The CDR3 consists of 14 residues. V shed 4 bases and J 5 bases; nucleotides not matched to a gene: 9. CDR1 is SGHRS and CDR2 is YFSETQ in the germline V gene. The CDR3 here is CASSPRLAGNEQYF. In DNA, the CDR3 is TGCGCCAGCAGCCCACGACTAGCTGGTAACGAGCAGTACTTC.

CDR3 residues: CASGQGLNTGELFF. The CDR3 DNA reads as TGTGCCAGCGGCCAGGGGCTCAACACCGGGGAGCTGTTTTTT. The chain combines TRBV7-6 with TRBJ2-2, with D tentatively TRBD1 (6 bases). Germline values: CDR1 SGHVS, CDR2 FNYEAQ. The germline V and J ends were trimmed by 8 bases and 2 bases, with 12 bases remaining between them. This CDR3 has 14 residues.

CDR3 nucleotide sequence: TGTGCCACCAGCAGGGGGCCGGGACAGGGATCCTACGAGCAGTACTTC. It encodes CATSRGPGQGSYEQYF. V is TRBV15 and J is TRBJ2-7, with TRBD1 matching over 9 bases. This CDR3 is built from 16 residues. The ends lost 3 bases at V and 1 base at J; junction bases unmatched: 7. Germline CDR1 and CDR2: LNHNV and YYDKDF (reference sequence).